The rows below give T cell receptor beta chains drawn from one sample of a study of control samples from healthy donors and cancer patients. Profiled with immunoSEQ multiplex PCR; TCRdb holds only in-frame clones, not every one. The sample yields fewer than 200,000 clones, around 94% seen once. Sequencing was carried out using PBMCs. These TCRs come from a man in his sixties with colorectal cancer. Both conserved end residues are part of each CDR3. D genes are given only for firm matches. Part of the rows lack a size; the others show once, few, many or a class for expanded clones.

TRBJ1-2,-,TRBV5-8,-,TGTGCCAGCAGCTTGGGAGGGAGCGGTTGGTATGGCTACACCTTC,CASSLGGSGWYGYTF
TRBJ2-5,once,TRBV27,TRBD1,TGTGCCAGCAGTCCAGGGACAGGCCCTCAAGAGACCCAGTACTTC,CASSPGTGPQETQYF
TRBJ2-7,-,TRBV19,-,TGTGCCAGTAGTATAGGACAGGCCCGTCGGGACGAGCAGTACTTC,CASSIGQARRDEQYF
TRBJ1-2,-,TRBV6-4,-,TGTGCCAGCAGTGACTCGAAGGAGGCTAACTATGGCTACACCTTC,CASSDSKEANYGYTF
TRBJ1-4,-,TRBV13,TRBD1,TGTGCCAGCAGCTCCCGCCCAGGGGGAGCTAATGAAAAACTGTTTTTT,CASSSRPGGANEKLFF
TRBJ1-1,-,TRBV6-6,-,TGTGCCAGCAGTTACTCGCCAGGACGGGGGAACACTGAAGCTTTCTTT,CASSYSPGRGNTEAFF
TRBJ2-2,-,TRBV4-1,-,TGCGCCAGCAGCCAAGGATCTGCGAACACCGGGGAGCTGTTTTTT,CASSQGSANTGELFF
TRBJ2-5,-,TRBV5-1,TRBD1,TGCGCCAGCAGCTCCGGGACAGTCCAAGAGACCCAGTACTTC,CASSSGTVQETQYF
TRBJ2-3,-,TRBV27,TRBD1,TGTGCCAGCAGTTCCCGACAGGGGAGCACAGATACGCAGTATTTT,CASSSRQGSTDTQYF
TRBJ2-3,-,TRBV6-6,-,TGTGCCAGCAGTAGACGCAGGGATGGCACAGATACGCAGTATTTT,CASSRRRDGTDTQYF
TRBJ2-6,-,TRBV13,TRBD1,TGTGCCAGCAGCTTGACAGGGGTCGGCTCTGGGGCCAACGTCCTGACTTTC,CASSLTGVGSGANVLTF
TRBJ2-5,-,TRBV5-5,-,TGTGCCAGCAGCTTGGCGGGGGAGCGGCAAGAGACCCAGTACTTC,CASSLAGERQETQYF
TRBJ1-6,-,TRBV6-5,TRBD1,TGTGCCAGCGAGGGGACAGGCGTCCGCCCCCTCCACTTT,CASEGTGVRPLHF
TRBJ2-2,-,TRBV24-1,-,TGTGCCACCAGTGATTTATGGACAGGGAGGGAAAGAGGGAACACCGGGGAGCTGTTTTTT,CATSDLWTGRERGNTGELFF
TRBJ2-1,once,TRBV9,-,TGTGCCAGCAGCCCGGGCCCACCGAGCTCCTACAATGAGCAGTTCTTC,CASSPGPPSSYNEQFF
TRBJ2-5,-,TRBV28,-,TGTGCCAGCAGATCCGGACTTATCCAAGAGACCCAGTACTTC,CASRSGLIQETQYF
TRBJ2-2,-,TRBV7-2,TRBD2,TGTGCCAGCAGCCCGGCCCGTCGGGGGGGAGGCACCGGGGAGCTGTTTTTT,CASSPARRGGGTGELFF
TRBJ2-5,-,TRBV19,-,TGTGCCAGTAGTATGTATAGGGCGGGACGGGCCCAGTACTTC,CASSMYRAGRAQYF
TRBJ2-2,once,TRBV4-1,-,TGCGCCAGCAGCCAAGATCCTCGCACCGGGGAGCTGTTTTTT,CASSQDPRTGELFF
TRBJ2-7,-,TRBV7-2,-,TGTGCCAGCAGCTCGGGGAGAGAGCAGTACTTC,CASSSGREQYF
TRBJ1-2,-,TRBV20-1,-,TGCAGTGCTAGAGCAGTGGGAGGCTACACCTTC,CSARAVGGYTF
TRBJ2-5,-,TRBV2,TRBD2,TGTGCCAGCAGTGAACGGGGAGGTTGGGGAGGGGAGACCCAGTACTTC,CASSERGGWGGETQYF
TRBJ1-1,-,TRBV7-2,TRBD1,TGTGCCAGCAGCCTTACACAGGGGGCGAGGACTGAAGCTTTCTTT,CASSLTQGARTEAFF
TRBJ2-3,-,TRBV30,-,TGTGCCTGGAGTCGCGGGAGCACAGATACGCAGTATTTT,CAWSRGSTDTQYF
TRBJ2-7,-,TRBV5-5,-,TGTGCCAGCAGCTTGGAGGCAGCCAACTACGAGCAGTACTTC,CASSLEAANYEQYF
TRBJ1-6,-,TRBV27,TRBD1,TGTGCCAGCAGTTTATTGGACAGGGGAGGGTCACCCCTCCACTTT,CASSLLDRGGSPLHF
TRBJ1-3,once,TRBV7-2,-,TGTGCCAGCAGCGAGGGGCCTTCTGGAAACACCATATATTTT,CASSEGPSGNTIYF
TRBJ2-6,-,TRBV3-1/TRBV3-2,TRBD1,TGTGCCAGCAGCCAGGAACAGGGGGCATCTGGGGCCAACGTCCTGACTTTC,CASSQEQGASGANVLTF
TRBJ1-2,-,TRBV3-1/TRBV3-2,-,TGTGCCAGCAGCCACGGCCCGTCAGGGCGTGGTGGATATGGCTACACCTTC,CASSHGPSGRGGYGYTF
TRBJ1-5,-,TRBV2,-,TGTGCCAGCAGTGATTCAGGGAAAGGCAATCAGCCCCAGCATTTT,CASSDSGKGNQPQHF
TRBJ1-2,-,TRBV25-1,-,TGTGCCAGCAGTGAAGGGGGCGCAGACTATGGCTACACCTTC,CASSEGGADYGYTF
TRBJ2-4,-,TRBV18,-,TGTGCCAGCTCACCCGTTCCGGACTCTAAAAACATTCAGTACTTC,CASSPVPDSKNIQYF
TRBJ2-4,few,TRBV19,-,TGTGCCAGTAGTAGGCAGGGCGACAAAAACATTCAGTACTTC,CASSRQGDKNIQYF
TRBJ2-4,-,TRBV18,-,TGTGCCAGCTCACCACCGGTAGGGGCACTAGCCAAAAACATTCAGTACTTC,CASSPPVGALAKNIQYF
TRBJ1-2,-,TRBV7-2,TRBD1,TGTGCCAGCAGCTCCAGCTACAGGGGAGGGAACTATGGCTACACCTTC,CASSSSYRGGNYGYTF
TRBJ1-5,-,TRBV7-9,TRBD1,TGTGCCAGCAGCCAGGGGGCGGGGGGCCAGCCCCAGCATTTT,CASSQGAGGQPQHF
TRBJ1-5,-,TRBV18,-,TGTGCCAGCTCACCAGACGGCTTGAGCAATCAGCCCCAGCATTTT,CASSPDGLSNQPQHF
TRBJ2-7,-,TRBV6-2/TRBV6-3,-,TGTGCCAGCAGTTACTCAGGGGGTAGCAACGAGCAGTACTTC,CASSYSGGSNEQYF
TRBJ2-3,-,TRBV30,-,TGTGCCTGGGCCCGACTAGGAGATACGCAGTATTTT,CAWARLGDTQYF
TRBJ1-3,-,TRBV11-2,-,TGTGCCAGCAGCCGAGACCGTATAGGAAACACCATATATTTT,CASSRDRIGNTIYF
TRBJ2-5,-,TRBV5-1,TRBD2,TGCGCCAGCAGCTGGGAGGGGTACCAAGAGACCCAGTACTTC,CASSWEGYQETQYF
TRBJ1-4,-,TRBV5-6,-,TGTGCCAGCAGCTTGGCCGGGGAGGGTGATGAAAAACTGTTTTTT,CASSLAGEGDEKLFF
TRBJ2-1,-,TRBV3-1/TRBV3-2,TRBD2,TGTGCCAGCAGCTCTCACCATCTAGCGGGGGGGCGCAATGAGCAGTTCTTC,CASSSHHLAGGRNEQFF
TRBJ1-2,-,TRBV6-5,TRBD1,TGTGCCAGCAGTCTACGACAGGGGGCCTATGGCTACACCTTC,CASSLRQGAYGYTF
TRBJ1-2,-,TRBV28,-,TGTGCCAGCAGCCTGGGTGTACCTAACTATGGCTACACCTTC,CASSLGVPNYGYTF
TRBJ2-2,-,TRBV5-4,-,TGTGCCAGCAGCTTGGTAGGGGGGAACACCGGGGAGCTGTTTTTT,CASSLVGGNTGELFF
TRBJ2-3,-,TRBV20-1,-,TGCAGTGCTAGTGGAGCGTCAGATACGCAGTATTTT,CSASGASDTQYF
TRBJ2-7,once,TRBV5-1,-,TGCGCCAGCACGATACAAGGAGACAGAAAGACCGAGCAGTACTTC,CASTIQGDRKTEQYF
TRBJ2-2,-,TRBV30,TRBD1,TGTGCCTGGAGTAACCGGGACAGGGTGTCATGGGGGGGCGGGGAGCTGTTTTTT,CAWSNRDRVSWGGGELFF
TRBJ1-5,-,TRBV7-9,-,TGTGCCAGCAGCCTGCTGAATCAGCCCCAGCATTTT,CASSLLNQPQHF
TRBJ1-1,-,TRBV3-1/TRBV3-2,-,TGTGCCAGCAGCCAAGCCAGAGAGAACACTGAAGCTTTCTTT,CASSQARENTEAFF
TRBJ1-2,-,TRBV3-1/TRBV3-2,-,TGTGCCAGCAGCCAAGCCGACGGAGATGGCTACACCTTC,CASSQADGDGYTF
TRBJ2-1,once,TRBV24-1,TRBD1,TGTGCCACCAGTGATTCGGGACAGGCTTCCTACAATGAGCAGTTCTTC,CATSDSGQASYNEQFF